These 7 T cell receptor beta chains originate from one sample sequenced in a study of T-cell memory formation after mild COVID-19. In TCRdb, the 5' RACE reads were re-called with MiXCR into one record per CDR3 protein. The sample lists over 400,000 distinct CDR3 sequences, more than 20% occurring once. Sample: PBMCs or a T cell subset sorted from them (not recorded which). These receptors were obtained from an adult woman who had mild COVID-19 (a few samples of this study predate the infection). Cell type and time point are not known.

The rearrangement links TRBV6-1 to TRBJ1-1; D possibly corresponds to TRBD1 (6 bases). V shed 8 bases and J shed 1 base, with 14 bases lying between them. The CDR3 is 14 amino acids. From germline, CDR1 is MNHNS and CDR2 SASEGT. As DNA, the CDR3 is TGTGCCAGCGGAATCCGGGACACGAACACTGAAGCTTTCTTT. It encodes CASGIRDTNTEAFF.

This clonotype has just a few counts. The gene calls are TRBV7-8 and TRBJ2-5; D not certain. The length of the CDR3 is 14 residues. Germline CDR1 is SGHVS and CDR2 is FQNEAQ. Between the trimmed V and J ends, which lost 1 base and 2 bases, there was a span of 8 bases. The CDR3 region is CASSLGQKQETQYF. The DNA for the CDR3 is TGTGCCAGCAGCTTAGGACAAAAACAAGAGACCCAGTACTTC.

This clonotype was recorded a few times. V and J are TRBV20-1 and TRBJ2-3; 8 nucleotides match TRBD2. V was pared by 6 bases and J by 2 bases, with 7 bases of the junction left unmatched. This CDR3 comprises 14 residues. Germline loops: CDR1 DFQATT, CDR2 SNEGSKA (reference sequence). CDR3 in DNA: TGCAGTGCGAGTCCCGGGGGGGACACAGATACGCAGTATTTT. Translation gives CSASPGGDTDTQYF.

This clonotype appeared a few times. This rearrangement joins TRBV29-1 to TRBJ1-5; D remains unclear. The CDR3 loop spans 12 amino acids. V dropped 4 bases and J dropped 2 bases, with 6 bases sitting between them. CDR1 and CDR2 from the germline V gene are SQVTM and ANQGSEA. The CDR3 DNA reads TGCAGCGTTGCTCACGGCAATCAGCCCCAGCATTTT. The encoded protein is CSVAHGNQPQHF.

The rearrangement joins TRBV12-3 or TRBV12-4 to TRBJ2-5; TRBD2 aligns across 8 bases. There are 15 residues in the CDR3. After removal of 5 bases from V and 4 bases from J, the junction contained 9 bases not matched to a gene. This CDR3 reads CASSPPGGKGETQYF. CDR3 coding DNA: TGTGCCAGCAGTCCCCCGGGAGGGAAGGGAGAGACCCAGTACTTC.

Only a few counts were recorded for this clonotype. The CDR3 DNA follows: TGTGCCTGGAGTGTATTCACAGGGGAATATGGCTACACCTTC. Protein: CAWSVFTGEYGYTF. The chain carries TRBV30 and TRBJ1-2; 7 bases match TRBD1. Unmatched junction bases numbered 6, after V lost 0 bases and J lost 5 bases. The CDR3 loop spans 14 amino acids. CDR1 is GTSNPN and CDR2 is SVGIG in the germline V gene (reference sequence).

This clonotype has just a few counts. V and J are TRBV5-1 and TRBJ2-2; no reliable D call. The CDR3 contains 16 residues. Trimming took off 1 base at V and 5 bases at J, with 15 bases between the two ends. The germline V gene encodes CDR1 SGHRS and CDR2 YFSETQ. The CDR3 bases are TGCGCCAGCAGCTTGAACGTCAATTCACGGACCGGGGAGCTGTTTTTT. It yields the protein CASSLNVNSRTGELFF.